This T cell receptor beta chain was captured in a study of vaccination effects on CD4 cells after COVID-19. The length of the CDR3 is 14 residues. Per the germline V gene, CDR1 is SGHTA and CDR2 is FQGNSA. V trimming: 5 bases; J trimming: 4 bases; junction bases outside the gene matches: 2. Worth noting for this clone: Its antigen is unknown.

Measured with immunoSEQ multiplex PCR; TCRdb has only the in-frame clones, and not every one. The sample shows roughly 75,000 clones, approximately 70% of them seen only once. Before sequencing, viral peptide pools were used by the ViraFEST assay to expand antigen-specific CD4+ T cells. Culture proceeded for approximately 10 days, and CD4+ T cells were then isolated. The healthy vaccine recipients, who had no prior SARS-CoV-2 infection, showed negative nucleocapsid antibodies. On days 3 and 7, fresh IL-2 medium replaced half the medium. This TCR was sampled from a human donor who received a COVID-19 vaccine. The material sequenced was CD4+ T cells from PBMCs cultured with HCoV-OC43 spike peptides, taken before COVID-19 vaccination. Specified subset: HCoV-OC43 spike overlapping peptide pool stimulation. This rearrangement joins TRBV7-2 to TRBJ2-3, with 11 bases lining up with TRBD1. The CDR3 loop is CASSPGQGADTQYF. The CDR3 region has the DNA TGTGCCAGCAGCCCGGGACAGGGGGCAGATACGCAGTATTTT.